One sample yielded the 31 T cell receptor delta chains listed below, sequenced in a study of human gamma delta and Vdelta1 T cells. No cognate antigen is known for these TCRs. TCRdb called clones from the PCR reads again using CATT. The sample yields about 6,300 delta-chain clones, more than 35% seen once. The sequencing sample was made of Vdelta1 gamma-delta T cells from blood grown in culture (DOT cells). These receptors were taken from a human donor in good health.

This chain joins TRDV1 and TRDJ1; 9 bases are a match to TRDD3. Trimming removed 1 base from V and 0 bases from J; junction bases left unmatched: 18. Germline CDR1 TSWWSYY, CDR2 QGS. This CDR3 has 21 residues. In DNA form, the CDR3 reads TGTGCTCTTGGGGAACAGTTAATCTCCTACTTTTCTGGGGGATACACCGATAAACTCATCTTT. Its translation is CALGEQLISYFSGGYTDKLIF.

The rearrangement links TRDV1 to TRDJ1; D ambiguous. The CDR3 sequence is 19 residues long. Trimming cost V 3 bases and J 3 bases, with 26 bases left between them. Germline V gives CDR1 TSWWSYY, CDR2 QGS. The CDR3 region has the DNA TGTGCTCTTGGGGACAAACGCCCCCTTGGTCCCTCGTGGTCCGATAAACTCATCTTT. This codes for CALGDKRPLGPSWSDKLIF.

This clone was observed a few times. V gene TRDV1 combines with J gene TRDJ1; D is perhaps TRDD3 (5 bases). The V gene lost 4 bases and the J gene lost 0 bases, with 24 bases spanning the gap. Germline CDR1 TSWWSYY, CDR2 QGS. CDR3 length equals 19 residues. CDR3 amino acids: CALGGRVAEWGPYTDKLIF. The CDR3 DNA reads TGTGCTCTTGGGGGCAGGGTAGCTGAGTGGGGCCCGTACACCGATAAACTCATCTTT.

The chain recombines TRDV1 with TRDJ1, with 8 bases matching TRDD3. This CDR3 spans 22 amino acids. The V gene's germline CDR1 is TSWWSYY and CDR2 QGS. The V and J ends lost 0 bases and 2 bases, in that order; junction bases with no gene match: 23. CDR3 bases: TGTGCTCTTGGGGAACTAGCAAGCGAAACCTACGGGGGGATAATGAGGACCGATAAACTCATCTTT. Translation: CALGELASETYGGIMRTDKLIF.

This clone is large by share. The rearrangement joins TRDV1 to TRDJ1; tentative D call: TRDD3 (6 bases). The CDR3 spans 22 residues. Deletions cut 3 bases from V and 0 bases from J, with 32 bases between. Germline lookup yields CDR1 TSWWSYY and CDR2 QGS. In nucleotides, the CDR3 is TGTGCTCTTGGGGACCCGTCCCCTGGGTCAGATCGGGGGAAGCCCTACACCGATAAACTCATCTTT. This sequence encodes CALGDPSPGSDRGKPYTDKLIF.

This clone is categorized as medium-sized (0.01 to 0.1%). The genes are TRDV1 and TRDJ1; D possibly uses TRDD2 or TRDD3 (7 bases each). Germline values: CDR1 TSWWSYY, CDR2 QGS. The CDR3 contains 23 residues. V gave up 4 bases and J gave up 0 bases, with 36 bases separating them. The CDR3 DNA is TGTGCTCTTGGGGCCCTCTTTCCTACTTCTGGGGGTCCACCCAAAATGTACACCGATAAACTCATCTTT. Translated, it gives CALGALFPTSGGPPKMYTDKLIF.

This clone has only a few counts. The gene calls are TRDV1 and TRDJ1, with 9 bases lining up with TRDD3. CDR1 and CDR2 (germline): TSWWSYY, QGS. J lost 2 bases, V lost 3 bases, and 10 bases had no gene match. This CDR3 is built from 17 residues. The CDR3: CALGERLGDTGTDKLIF. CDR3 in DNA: TGTGCTCTTGGGGAGCGTCTCGGGGATACGGGTACCGATAAACTCATCTTT.

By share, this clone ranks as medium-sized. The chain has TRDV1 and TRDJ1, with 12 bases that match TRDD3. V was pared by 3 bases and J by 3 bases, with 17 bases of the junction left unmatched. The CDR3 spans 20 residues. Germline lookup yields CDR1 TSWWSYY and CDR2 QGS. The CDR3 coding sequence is TGTGCTCTTGGGGATCCAACTCCTGGACTACTGGGGGATACCTCCGATAAACTCATCTTT. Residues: CALGDPTPGLLGDTSDKLIF.

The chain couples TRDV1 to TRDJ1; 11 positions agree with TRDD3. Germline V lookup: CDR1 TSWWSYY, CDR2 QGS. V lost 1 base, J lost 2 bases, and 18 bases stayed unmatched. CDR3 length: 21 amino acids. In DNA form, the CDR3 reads TGTGCTCTTGGGGAACAACCTACGACTGGGGGATATGAACGGAAAACCGATAAACTCATCTTT. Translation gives CALGEQPTTGGYERKTDKLIF.

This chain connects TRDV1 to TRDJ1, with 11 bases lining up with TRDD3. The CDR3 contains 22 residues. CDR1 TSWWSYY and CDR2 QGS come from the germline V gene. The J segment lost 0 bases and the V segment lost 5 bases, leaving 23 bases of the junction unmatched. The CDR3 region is CALGPAAYSLWGIRGYTDKLIF. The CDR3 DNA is TGTGCTCTTGGGCCCGCCGCGTACAGTCTTTGGGGGATACGCGGGTACACCGATAAACTCATCTTT.

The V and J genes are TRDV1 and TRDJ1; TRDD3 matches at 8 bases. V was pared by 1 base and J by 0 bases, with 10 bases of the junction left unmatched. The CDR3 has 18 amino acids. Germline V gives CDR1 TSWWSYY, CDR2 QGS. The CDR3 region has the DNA TGTGCTCTTGGGGAACCCCTTACTGGGGGTTCTTACACCGATAAACTCATCTTT. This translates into CALGEPLTGGSYTDKLIF.

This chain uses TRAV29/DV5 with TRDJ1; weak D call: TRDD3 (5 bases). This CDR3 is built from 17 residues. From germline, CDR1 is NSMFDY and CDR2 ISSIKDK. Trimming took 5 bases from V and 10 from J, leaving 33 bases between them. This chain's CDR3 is CAANPAMIGGDPYGLIF. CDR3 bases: TGTGCAGCTAATCCGGCTATGATAGGTGGGGACCCATATGGACTCATCTTT. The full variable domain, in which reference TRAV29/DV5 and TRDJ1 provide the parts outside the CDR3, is DQQVKQNSPSLSVQEGRISILNCDYTNSMFDYFLWYKKYPAEGPTFLISISSIKDKNEDGRFTVFLNKSAKHLSLHIVPSQPGDSAVYFCAANPAMIGGDPYGLIFGKGTRVTVEP.

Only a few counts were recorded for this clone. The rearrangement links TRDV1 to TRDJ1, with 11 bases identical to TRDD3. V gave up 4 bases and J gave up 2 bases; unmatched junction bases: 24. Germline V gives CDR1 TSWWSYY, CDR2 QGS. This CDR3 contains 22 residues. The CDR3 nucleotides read TGTGCTCTTGGGGTCTACCCTGGACCTCACTGGGGGATATCCTCAGAAACCGATAAACTCATCTTT. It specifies CALGVYPGPHWGISSETDKLIF.

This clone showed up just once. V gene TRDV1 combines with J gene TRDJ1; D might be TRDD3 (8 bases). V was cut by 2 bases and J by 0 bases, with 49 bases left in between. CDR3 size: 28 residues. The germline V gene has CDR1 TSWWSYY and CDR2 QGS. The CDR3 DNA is TGTGCTCTTGGGGAAGATAGGCTTCCTAATGTTGTTGGGGCTGGGGGACCCGGGTTTCCCTTGTACACCGATAAACTCATCTTT. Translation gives CALGEDRLPNVVGAGGPGFPLYTDKLIF.

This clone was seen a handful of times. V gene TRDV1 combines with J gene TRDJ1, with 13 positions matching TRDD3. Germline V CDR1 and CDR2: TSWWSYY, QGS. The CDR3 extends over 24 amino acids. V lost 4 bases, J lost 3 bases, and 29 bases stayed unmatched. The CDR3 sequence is CALGAPLLPSTGGYVYRGSDKLIF. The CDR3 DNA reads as TGTGCTCTTGGGGCTCCGCTTCTTCCGAGTACTGGGGGATACGTATACCGTGGATCCGATAAACTCATCTTT.

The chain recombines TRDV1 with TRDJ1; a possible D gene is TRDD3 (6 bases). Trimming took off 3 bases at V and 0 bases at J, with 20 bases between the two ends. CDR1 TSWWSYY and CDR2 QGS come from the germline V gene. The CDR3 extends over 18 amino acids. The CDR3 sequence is CALGDRLGTVEYTDKLIF. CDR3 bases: TGTGCTCTTGGGGATAGACTGGGTACTGTTGAATACACCGATAAACTCATCTTT.

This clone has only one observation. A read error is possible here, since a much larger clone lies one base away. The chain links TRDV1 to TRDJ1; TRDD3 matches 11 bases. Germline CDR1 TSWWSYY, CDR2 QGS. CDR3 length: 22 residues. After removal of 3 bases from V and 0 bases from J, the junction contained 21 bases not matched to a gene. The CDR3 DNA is TGTGCTCTTGGGGAGTTTCCCCTCCGAGCAGTACTGGGGGATAGGTACACCGATAAACTCATCTTT. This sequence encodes CALGEFPLRAVLGDRYTDKLIF.

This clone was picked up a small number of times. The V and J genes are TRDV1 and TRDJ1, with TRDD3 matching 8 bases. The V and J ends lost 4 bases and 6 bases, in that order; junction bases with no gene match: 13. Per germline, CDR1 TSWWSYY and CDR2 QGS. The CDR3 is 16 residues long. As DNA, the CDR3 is TGTGCTCTTGGGGGCCTACGTAACTGGGGGTCACATAAACTCATCTTT. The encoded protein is CALGGLRNWGSHKLIF.

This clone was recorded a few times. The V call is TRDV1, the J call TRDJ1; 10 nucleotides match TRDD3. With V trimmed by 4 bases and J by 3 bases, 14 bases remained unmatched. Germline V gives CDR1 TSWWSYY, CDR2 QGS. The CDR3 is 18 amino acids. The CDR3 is CALGGIPLTGGLADKLIF. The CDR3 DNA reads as TGTGCTCTTGGGGGAATTCCCCTTACTGGGGGATTAGCCGATAAACTCATCTTT.

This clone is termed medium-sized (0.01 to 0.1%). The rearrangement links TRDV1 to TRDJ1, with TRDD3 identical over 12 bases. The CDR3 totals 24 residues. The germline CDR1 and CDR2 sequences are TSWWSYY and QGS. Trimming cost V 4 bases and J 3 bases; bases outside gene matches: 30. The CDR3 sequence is CALGAAFLQDPWGIRLGVADKLIF. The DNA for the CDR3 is TGTGCTCTTGGGGCGGCCTTCCTACAAGACCCCTGGGGGATACGCTTAGGAGTCGCCGATAAACTCATCTTT.

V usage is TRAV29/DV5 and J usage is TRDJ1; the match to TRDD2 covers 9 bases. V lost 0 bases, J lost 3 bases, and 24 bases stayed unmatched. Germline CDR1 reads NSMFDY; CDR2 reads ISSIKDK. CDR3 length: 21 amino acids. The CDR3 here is CAASAIPSYGNCVGGSDKLIF. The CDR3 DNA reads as TGTGCAGCAAGCGCAATCCCTTCCTACGGGAACTGCGTAGGGGGTTCCGATAAACTCATCTTT.

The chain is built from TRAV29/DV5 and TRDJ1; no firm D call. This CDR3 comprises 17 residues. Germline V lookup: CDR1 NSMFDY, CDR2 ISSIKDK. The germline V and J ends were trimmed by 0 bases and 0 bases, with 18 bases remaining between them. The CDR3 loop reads CAASEEGPGVYTDKLIF. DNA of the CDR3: TGTGCAGCAAGCGAGGAAGGACCCGGAGTGTACACCGATAAACTCATCTTT.

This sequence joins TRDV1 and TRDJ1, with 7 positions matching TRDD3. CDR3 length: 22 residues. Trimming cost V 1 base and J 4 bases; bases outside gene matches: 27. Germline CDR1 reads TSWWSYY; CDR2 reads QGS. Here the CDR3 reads CALGEPRKHQRPRTGEIDKLIF. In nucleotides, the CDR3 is TGTGCTCTTGGGGAACCCAGAAAGCATCAACGCCCTCGGACTGGGGAGATCGATAAACTCATCTTT.

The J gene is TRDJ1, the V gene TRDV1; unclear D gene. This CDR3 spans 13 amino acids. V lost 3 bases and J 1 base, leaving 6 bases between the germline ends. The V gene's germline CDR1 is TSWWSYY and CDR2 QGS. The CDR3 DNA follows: TGTGCTCTTGGGGATTCATCCACCGATAAACTCATCTTT. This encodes CALGDSSTDKLIF.

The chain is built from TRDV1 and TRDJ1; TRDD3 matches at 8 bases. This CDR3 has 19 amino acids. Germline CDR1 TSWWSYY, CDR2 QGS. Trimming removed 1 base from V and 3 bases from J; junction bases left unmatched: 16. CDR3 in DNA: TGTGCTCTTGGGGAACGCCTGCAATACTGGGGGGGTAATGCCGATAAACTCATCTTT. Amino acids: CALGERLQYWGGNADKLIF.

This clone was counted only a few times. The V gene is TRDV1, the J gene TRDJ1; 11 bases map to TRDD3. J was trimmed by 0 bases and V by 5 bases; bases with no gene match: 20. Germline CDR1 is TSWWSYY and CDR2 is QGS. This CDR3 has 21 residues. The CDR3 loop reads CALGRGYMGDTIAGHTDKLIF. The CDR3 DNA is TGTGCTCTTGGGCGGGGCTACATGGGGGATACGATTGCCGGACACACCGATAAACTCATCTTT.

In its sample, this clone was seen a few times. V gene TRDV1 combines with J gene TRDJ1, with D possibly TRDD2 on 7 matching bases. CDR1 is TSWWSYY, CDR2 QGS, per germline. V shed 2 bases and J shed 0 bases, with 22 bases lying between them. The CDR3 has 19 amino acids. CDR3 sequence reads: CALGEFIPTWGQYTDKLIF. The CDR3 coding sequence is TGTGCTCTTGGGGAATTTATTCCTACGTGGGGGCAGTACACCGATAAACTCATCTTT.

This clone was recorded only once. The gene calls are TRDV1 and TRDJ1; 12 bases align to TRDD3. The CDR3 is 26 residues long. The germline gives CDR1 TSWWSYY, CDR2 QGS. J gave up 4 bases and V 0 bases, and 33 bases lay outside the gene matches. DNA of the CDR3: TGTGCTCTTGGGGAACTAAGGGCCGCCGGATATCTTCCCGCTGGGGGATACGCCCTAAGGGGCGATAAACTCATCTTT. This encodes CALGELRAAGYLPAGGYALRGDKLIF.

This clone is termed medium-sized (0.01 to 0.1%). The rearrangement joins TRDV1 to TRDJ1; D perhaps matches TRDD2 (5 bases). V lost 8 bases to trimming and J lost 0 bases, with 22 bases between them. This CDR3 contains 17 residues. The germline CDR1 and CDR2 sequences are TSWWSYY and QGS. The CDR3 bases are TGTGCTCTTTGGACGCCTTCTCACACGTCCTACACCGATAAACTCATCTTT. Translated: CALWTPSHTSYTDKLIF.

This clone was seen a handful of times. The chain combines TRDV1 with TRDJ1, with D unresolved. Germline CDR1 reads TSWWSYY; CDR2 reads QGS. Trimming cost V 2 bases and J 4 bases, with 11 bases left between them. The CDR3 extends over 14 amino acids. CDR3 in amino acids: CALGEYVGHDKLIF. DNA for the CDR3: TGTGCTCTTGGGGAATATGTGGGCCACGATAAACTCATCTTT.

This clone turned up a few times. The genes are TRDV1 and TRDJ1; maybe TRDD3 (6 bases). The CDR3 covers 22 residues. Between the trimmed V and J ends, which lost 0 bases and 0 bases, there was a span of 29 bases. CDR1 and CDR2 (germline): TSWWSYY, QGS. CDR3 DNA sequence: TGTGCTCTTGGGGAACTGGAGTCTTCCCTCGGGCTGGGGCAAAGGTACACCGATAAACTCATCTTT. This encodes CALGELESSLGLGQRYTDKLIF.